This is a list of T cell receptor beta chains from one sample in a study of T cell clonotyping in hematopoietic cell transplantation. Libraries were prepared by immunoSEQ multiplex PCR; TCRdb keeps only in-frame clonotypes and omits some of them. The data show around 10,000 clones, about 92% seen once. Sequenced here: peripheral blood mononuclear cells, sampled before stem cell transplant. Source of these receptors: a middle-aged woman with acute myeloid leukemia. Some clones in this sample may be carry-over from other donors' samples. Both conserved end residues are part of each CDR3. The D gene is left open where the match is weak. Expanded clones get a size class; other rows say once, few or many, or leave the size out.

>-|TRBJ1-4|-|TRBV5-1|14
TGCGCCAGCAGCATGGGGACAACTAATGAAAAACTGTTTTTT
CASSMGTTNEKLFF
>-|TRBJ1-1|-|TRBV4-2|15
TGTGCCAGCAGCCAAGATCTCGGCCGTCCCACTGAAGCTTTCTTT
CASSQDLGRPTEAFF
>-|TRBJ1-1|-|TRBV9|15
TGTGCCAGCAGCCAACAGGGTTTACTCAACACTGAAGCTTTCTTT
CASSQQGLLNTEAFF
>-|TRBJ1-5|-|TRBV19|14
TGTGCCAGTAGTATATCGGCGGACTATCAGCCCCAGCATTTT
CASSISADYQPQHF
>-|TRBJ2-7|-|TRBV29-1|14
TGCAGCGTCTCTTCCTCCTCAGTTTCCTACGAGCAGTACTTC
CSVSSSSVSYEQYF
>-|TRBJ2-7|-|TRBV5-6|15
TGTGCCAGCAGCTTCCAGGGCCCTAGAGGGTACGAGCAGTACTTC
CASSFQGPRGYEQYF
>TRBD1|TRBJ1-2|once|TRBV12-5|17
TGTGCTAGTGGTTTGGTAATCGGAGACAGGGGACGGGATGGCTACACCTTC
CASGLVIGDRGRDGYTF
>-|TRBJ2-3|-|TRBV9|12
TGTGCCAGCAGCGTTCAAACAGATACGCAGTATTTT
CASSVQTDTQYF
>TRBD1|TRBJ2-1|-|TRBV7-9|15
TGTGCCAGCAGCTTTGGTGGACAGGGACCGGCTGAGCAGTTCTTC
CASSFGGQGPAEQFF
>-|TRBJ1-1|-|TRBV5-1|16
TGCGCCAGCAGCTTGGAGTGGGAGGGTCCGGACACTGAAGCTTTCTTT
CASSLEWEGPDTEAFF
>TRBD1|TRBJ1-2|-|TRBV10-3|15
TGTGCCATCAGTGAGTCTACAGGGGAGGACTATGGCTACACCTTC
CAISESTGEDYGYTF
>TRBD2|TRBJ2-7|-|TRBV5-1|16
TGCGCCAGCAGCGCGGGACTAGCGGGGATCCTAGGCGAGCAGTACTTC
CASSAGLAGILGEQYF
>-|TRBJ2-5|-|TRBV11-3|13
TGTGCCAGCAGCTTATGGACCCAAGAGACCCAGTACTTC
CASSLWTQETQYF
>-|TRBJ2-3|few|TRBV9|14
TGTGCCAGCAGCGTTGGACTGCGCACAGATACGCAGTATTTT
CASSVGLRTDTQYF
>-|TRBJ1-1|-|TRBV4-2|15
TGTGCCAGCAGCAAGGAAGGGTCGATTAGCACTGAAGCTTTCTTT
CASSKEGSISTEAFF
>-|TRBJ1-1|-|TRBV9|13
TGTGCCAGCAGCGCGGCCTACGGCAGTGAAGCTTTCTTT
CASSAAYGSEAFF
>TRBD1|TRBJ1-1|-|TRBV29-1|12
TGCAGCTCCCAGGGGGGGCGTACTGAAGCTTTCTTT
CSSQGGRTEAFF
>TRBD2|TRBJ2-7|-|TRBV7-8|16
TGTGCCAGCAGCCGCCCCGGGACTAGCGGGGCCTACGAGCAGTACTTC
CASSRPGTSGAYEQYF
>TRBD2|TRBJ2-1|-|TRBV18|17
TGTGCCAGCTCACTCTTTCTAGCGGGCACTAATGGGGATGAGCAGTTCTTC
CASSLFLAGTNGDEQFF
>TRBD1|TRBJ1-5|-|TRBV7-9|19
TGTGCCAGCAGCTTAGCAACAGGGGATTACCTACATAGCAATCAGCCCCAGCATTTT
CASSLATGDYLHSNQPQHF
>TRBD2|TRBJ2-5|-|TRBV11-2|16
TGTGCCAGCAGCCGTTCTGGTGGGGGACTAGAAGAGACCCAGTACTTC
CASSRSGGGLEETQYF
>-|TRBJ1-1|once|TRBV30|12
TGTGCCTGGTGCAGGGTAGAAACTGAAGCTTTCTTT
CAWCRVETEAFF
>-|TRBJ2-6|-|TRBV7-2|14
TGTGCCAGCCGCGACCCCGGGGGGGCCAACGTCCTGACTTTC
CASRDPGGANVLTF
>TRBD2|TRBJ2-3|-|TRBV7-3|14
TGTGCCAGCAGCACGCTAGCGGGGACAGATACGCAGTATTTT
CASSTLAGTDTQYF
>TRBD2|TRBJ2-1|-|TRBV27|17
TGTGCCAGCAGTTTATCCCCCTCGGCTAGCGGGAGCAATGAGCAGTTCTTC
CASSLSPSASGSNEQFF
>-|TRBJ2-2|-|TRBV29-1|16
TGCAGCGTGCCGAGATCAGCGGGTACGAACACCGGGGAGCTGTTTTTT
CSVPRSAGTNTGELFF
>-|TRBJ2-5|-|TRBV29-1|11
TGCAGCGTTGAAGATAGTGGGGGAGAGGACTTC
CSVEDSGGEDF
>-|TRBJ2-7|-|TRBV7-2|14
TGTGCCAGCAGCTTAGCGGGCCAGACCTACGAGCAGTACTTC
CASSLAGQTYEQYF
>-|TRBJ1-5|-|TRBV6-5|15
TGTGCCAGCAGACGACAGCCCTCCGGCAATCAGCCCCAGCATTTT
CASRRQPSGNQPQHF
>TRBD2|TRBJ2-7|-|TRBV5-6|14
TGTGCCAGCAGCTTTCCGGGACTAGCTTACGAGCAGTACTTC
CASSFPGLAYEQYF
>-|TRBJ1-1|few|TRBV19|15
TGTGCCAGCCAGGACACGCTTCCCCTGAACACTGAAGCTTTCTTT
CASQDTLPLNTEAFF
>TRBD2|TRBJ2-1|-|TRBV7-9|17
TGTGCCAGCAGGCCAGGACTAGCGGGAGGGGACTATAATGAGCAGTTCTTC
CASRPGLAGGDYNEQFF
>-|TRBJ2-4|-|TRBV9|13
TGTGCCAGCAGCGTAGCCCCGGGCGACATTCAGTACTTC
CASSVAPGDIQYF
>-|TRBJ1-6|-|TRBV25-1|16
TGTGCCAGCAGTGACCCGGGGAGCTCCTATAATTCACCCCTCCACTTT
CASSDPGSSYNSPLHF
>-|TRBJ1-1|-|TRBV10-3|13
TGTGCCATCGGGAAACAGAATCCTAATGAAGCTTTCTTT
CAIGKQNPNEAFF
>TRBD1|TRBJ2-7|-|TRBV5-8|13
TGTGCCAGCAGCTTGAACAGGGGGGACGAGCAGTACTTC
CASSLNRGDEQYF
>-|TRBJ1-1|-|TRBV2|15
TGTGCCAGCAGTGAATATCGTAGGGCGGACACTGAAGCTTTCTTT
CASSEYRRADTEAFF
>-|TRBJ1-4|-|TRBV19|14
TGTGCCAGTAGTAACGGACAGACGAATGAAAAACTGTTTTTT
CASSNGQTNEKLFF
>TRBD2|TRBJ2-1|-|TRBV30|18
TGTGCCTGGAGAGTTGAACTGGCTAGCGGCAGCTCCTACAATGAGCAGTTCTTC
CAWRVELASGSSYNEQFF
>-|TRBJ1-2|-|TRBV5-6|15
TGTGCCAGCAGCCTGGGATCCTTCTCCGACTATGGCTACACCTTC
CASSLGSFSDYGYTF
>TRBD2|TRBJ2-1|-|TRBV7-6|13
TGTGCCAGCGTGGCTAGCGGGAAGGTTGAGCAGTTCTTC
CASVASGKVEQFF